A single sample gave rise to the 11 T cell receptor beta chains below, sequenced in a study of PD-1 blockade in classical Hodgkin lymphoma. Time point given: cycle 4 day 1 (C4D1), after six to seven weeks of nivolumab. No patient escaped relapse after autologous stem cell transplantation, and brentuximab vedotin exposure varied. Using magnetic negative selection, the CD4+ T cells were separated out of thawed PBMCs. The assay was immunoSEQ multiplex PCR, and TCRdb's table has in-frame clones only and misses some. The top ten clones hold 1.5% to 2% of a sample with about 17,000 clones, approximately 84% of them seen once. The source was CD4+ T cells from blood, collected before the fourth cycle of nivolumab. These receptors were collected from a human donor with classical Hodgkin lymphoma.

This CDR3 is CASSIGGRQGDGYTF. The CDR3 DNA sequence: TGTGCCAGTAGTATAGGTGGACGACAGGGTGATGGCTACACCTTC. The chain recombines TRBV19 with TRBJ1-2; 7 nucleotides match TRBD1. The CDR3 is 15 amino acids. Per germline, CDR1 LNHDA and CDR2 SQIVND (reference sequence). Trimming took 1 base from V and 6 from J; bases not matched to a gene: 8.

V usage is TRBV7-8 and J usage is TRBJ2-3; D perhaps matches TRBD1 (6 bases). V lost 1 base and J lost 1, with 9 bases in between. The CDR3 is 15 amino acids. CDR1 SGHVS and CDR2 FQNEAQ come from the germline V gene. The CDR3 here is CASSLGGHRTDTQYF. CDR3 nucleotides: TGTGCCAGCAGCTTAGGGGGGCACCGCACAGATACGCAGTATTTT. Using reference TRBV7-8 and TRBJ2-3 for the parts outside the CDR3, the full variable domain is GAGVSQSPRYKVAKRGQDVALRCDPISGHVSLFWYQQALGQGPEFLTYFQNEAQLDKSGLPSDRFFAERPEGSVSTLKIQRTQQEDSAVYLCASSLGGHRTDTQYFGPGTRLTVL.

CDR3: CASSRARGNTEAFF. CDR3 nucleotides: TGTGCCAGCAGCCGGGCTCGGGGGAACACTGAAGCTTTCTTT. The chain has TRBV14 and TRBJ1-1; the D is unclear. The V end was cut by 4 bases, the J end by 1 base, with 10 bases between. The CDR3 is made up of 14 amino acids. Germline CDR1 reads SGHDN; CDR2 reads FVKESK.

A single count supports this clone. CDR3 nucleotides: TGTGCCAGCAGTTACGTACTAGCGGATTTCTACGAGCAGTACTTC. Its translation: CASSYVLADFYEQYF. The V and J genes are TRBV6-5 and TRBJ2-7, with 8 bases aligning to TRBD2. CDR3 length: 15 amino acids. CDR1 is MNHEY, CDR2 SVGAGI, per germline. Trimming at V came to 2 bases and at J to 3 bases, leaving 6 bases not matched to a gene.

V is TRBV29-1 and J is TRBJ1-1; 9 bases map to TRBD1. V lost 7 bases to trimming and J lost 6 bases; unmatched junction nucleotides: 15. The CDR3 spans 15 residues. CDR1 is SQVTM, CDR2 ANQGSEA, per germline. CDR3 nucleotides: TGCAGCGGGACTGGGACAGGGAATAGTCTTTCTGAAGCTTTCTTT. This codes for CSGTGTGNSLSEAFF. The full variable domain, its missing parts supplied by reference TRBV29-1 and TRBJ1-1, is SAVISQKPSRDICQRGTSLTIQCQVDSQVTMMFWYRQQPGQSLTLIATANQGSEATYESGFVIDKFPISRPNLTFSTLTVSNMSPEDSSIYLCSGTGTGNSLSEAFFGQGTRLTVV.

The rearrangement uses TRBV7-2 and TRBJ2-1; TRBD2 matches 7 bases. Germline-derived CDR1 and CDR2 are SGHTA and FQGNSA. Germline trimming cut 5 bases from V and 3 bases from J; bases unmatched to any gene: 7. There are 15 residues in the CDR3. The CDR3: CASSAGLPYYNEQFF. In nucleotides, the CDR3 is TGTGCCAGCAGCGCGGGACTACCCTACTACAATGAGCAGTTCTTC.

V is TRBV6-4 and J is TRBJ2-5; no clear D gene. The CDR3 length is 14 residues. Trimming cost V 0 bases and J 5 bases, with 10 bases left between them. Germline V gene data show CDR1 as MRHNA and CDR2 as SNTAGT. Here the CDR3 reads CASSDSVEVETQYF. The CDR3 coding sequence is TGTGCCAGCAGTGACTCGGTAGAGGTGGAGACCCAGTACTTC.

This chain links TRBV27 with TRBJ2-1; D gene ambiguous. V was shortened by 5 bases and J by 6 bases, with 17 bases between the two germline ends. This CDR3 spans 15 amino acids. CDR1 and CDR2 from the germline V gene are MNHEY and SMNVEV (reference sequence). The CDR3 coding sequence is TGTGCCAGCAGTCCCCCTGGGGTAGTTGGCAATGAGCAGTTCTTC. Translating gives CASSPPGVVGNEQFF.

This clone was recorded only once. The rearrangement joins TRBV11-3 to TRBJ1-1; 8 bases are a match to TRBD1. Germline values: CDR1 SGHNT, CDR2 YENEEA. The J segment lost 7 bases and the V segment lost 5 bases, leaving 6 bases of the junction unmatched. This CDR3 has 13 residues. CDR3 DNA sequence: TGTGCCAGCAGCGCTGAGGACAGGGTTGAAGCTTTCTTT. Protein product: CASSAEDRVEAFF.

V gene TRBV5-1 combines with J gene TRBJ1-6, with D uncertain. The CDR3 is made up of 14 amino acids. V lost 4 bases and J 7 bases, leaving 12 bases between the germline ends. Germline lookup yields CDR1 SGHRS and CDR2 YFSETQ. CDR3 loop: CASSMDAINSPLHF. The CDR3 nucleotides are TGCGCCAGCAGCATGGACGCTATCAATTCACCCCTCCACTTT.

The chain couples TRBV27 to TRBJ2-7; no firm D call. Germline V gene lookup returns CDR1 MNHEY and CDR2 SMNVEV (reference sequence). Trimming cost V 3 bases and J 0 bases, with 9 bases left between them. The CDR3 runs to 14 residues. The CDR3 loop reads CASSFGRSSYEQYF. The CDR3, as DNA: TGTGCCAGCAGTTTCGGACGGAGCTCCTACGAGCAGTACTTC.